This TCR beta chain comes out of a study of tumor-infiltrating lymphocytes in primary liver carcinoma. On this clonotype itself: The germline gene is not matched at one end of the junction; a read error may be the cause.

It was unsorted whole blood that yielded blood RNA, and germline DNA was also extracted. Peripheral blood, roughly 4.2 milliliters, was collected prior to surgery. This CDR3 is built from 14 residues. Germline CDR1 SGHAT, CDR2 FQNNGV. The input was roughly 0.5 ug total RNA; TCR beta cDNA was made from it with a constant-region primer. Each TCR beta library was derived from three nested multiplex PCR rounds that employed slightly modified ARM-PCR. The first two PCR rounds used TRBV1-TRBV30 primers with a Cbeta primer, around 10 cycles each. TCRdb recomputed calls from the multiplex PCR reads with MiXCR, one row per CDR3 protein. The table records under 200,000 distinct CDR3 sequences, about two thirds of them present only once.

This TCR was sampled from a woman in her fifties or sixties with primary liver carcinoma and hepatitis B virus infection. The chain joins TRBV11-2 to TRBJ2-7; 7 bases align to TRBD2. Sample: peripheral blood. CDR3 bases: TGTGCCAGTAGCTTAAGCGGGGTGACCTACGGGCAGTACTTC. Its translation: CASSLSGVTYGQYF. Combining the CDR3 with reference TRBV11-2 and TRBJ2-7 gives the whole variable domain EAGVAQSPRYKIIEKRQSVAFWCNPISGHATLYWYQQILGQGPKLLIQFQNNGVVDDSQLPKDRFSAERLKGVDSTLKIQPAKLEDSAVYLCASSLSGVTYGQYFGPGTRLTVT.